These T cell receptor beta chains were read from a single sample in a study of metastatic and nonmetastatic thyroid tumors. TCRdb re-analyzed the PCR reads through MiXCR. The data contain some 30,000 clones, 10% to 11% of them seen just once; the ten biggest clones take up 16%. Sequencing used blood. Receptors originate from a female donor with papillary thyroid cancer or a benign thyroid nodule (not recorded which). Some clones in this sample may be carry-over from other donors' samples. Both conserved end residues are part of each CDR3. The D gene is left open where the match is weak. Not every row has a clone size; where given, it reads once, few, many or a size class.

DNA	CDR3	V	J	size	D
TGTGCCAGCAGCCGTAGCGGGGGGAGAACCTACGAGCAGTACTTC	CASSRSGGRTYEQYF	TRBV5-4	TRBJ2-7	many	TRBD2
TGTGCCAGTCGGGCAGGGGGCAATGAAAAACTGTTTTTT	CASRAGGNEKLFF	TRBV19	TRBJ1-4	many	TRBD1
TGTGCCAGTACCCTAGGGGCAGGGCTCAGCAATCAGCCCCAGCATTTT	CASTLGAGLSNQPQHF	TRBV19	TRBJ1-5	.	.
TGTGCCAGTAGTATAGGTGAGAATTCACCCCTCCACTTT	CASSIGENSPLHF	TRBV19	TRBJ1-6	few	.
TGTGCCAGCACCCCAAGCGGGGCCCATCAGCCCCAGCATTTT	CASTPSGAHQPQHF	TRBV6-2/TRBV6-3	TRBJ1-5	many	.
TGTGCCAGCAGCTTCGGAGGCACTGAAGCTTTCTTT	CASSFGGTEAFF	TRBV11-1	TRBJ1-1	many	.
TGTGCCAGCAGCTCCCGGACAGGGGATGGCTACACCTTC	CASSSRTGDGYTF	TRBV11-3	TRBJ1-2	many	TRBD1
TGTGCCAGCGGGACGGATAGCTCTGGGGCCAACGTCCTGACTTTC	CASGTDSSGANVLTF	TRBV6-2/TRBV6-3	TRBJ2-6	few	.
TGTGCCAGCAGTGAATTCAGGGCCGGGGAGCTGTTTTTT	CASSEFRAGELFF	TRBV6-1	TRBJ2-2	many	.
TGTGCCAGCAGGCTCCTCTCTGGGGGCTACACCTTC	CASRLLSGGYTF	TRBV6-1	TRBJ1-2	many	.
TGTGCCAGCAGTTGGGGTGGCAATCAGCCCCAGCATTTT	CASSWGGNQPQHF	TRBV28	TRBJ1-5	many	.
TGTGCCAGCAGTTCCCCAGACAGGGGCGGGAATGAGCAGTTCTTC	CASSSPDRGGNEQFF	TRBV27	TRBJ2-1	few	TRBD1
TGCAGCCTCAAATCATGGGGGGCTAGCACAGATACGCAGTATTTT	CSLKSWGASTDTQYF	TRBV29-1	TRBJ2-3	many	.
TGTGCCAGCAGTTATACCCCACCCCCCCGACAGAGAAGTAACGAGCAGTACTTC	CASSYTPPPRQRSNEQYF	TRBV6-6	TRBJ2-7	many	.
TGTGCCAGCAGTTTTGGGGGAACTGGGACTCAAACTGGCTACACCTTC	CASSFGGTGTQTGYTF	TRBV12-3/TRBV12-4	TRBJ1-2	many	.
TGTGCCAGCAGTGTTCCCGGGACAGGGCGCCAGTGGCAGTTCTTC	CASSVPGTGRQWQFF	TRBV27	TRBJ2-1	many	TRBD1
TGTGCCAGCACCCACGGACTAGCGGGAGGAGAGACCCAGTACTTC	CASTHGLAGGETQYF	TRBV12-3/TRBV12-4	TRBJ2-5	.	TRBD2
TGTGCCAGTAGTTACCGGACAGGGGGCAATCAGCCCAAGCATTTT	CASSYRTGGNQPKHF	TRBV19	TRBJ1-5	few	TRBD1
TGTGCCAGTAGGGGGGACAGGGGATTACAAGAGACCCAGTACTTC	CASRGDRGLQETQYF	TRBV19	TRBJ2-5	many	TRBD1
TGTGCCAGCAGCCAACAGGGATATGGGCAGTACTTC	CASSQQGYGQYF	TRBV11-1	TRBJ2-7	few	.
TGTGCCAGCAGCTTGGCCCCAGGGAAGGGCTACACCTTC	CASSLAPGKGYTF	TRBV5-5	TRBJ1-2	.	.
TGCAGTGCTAGAGAGCCTGGATCGGCGGGAGGGGGGTCCTACAATAAGCAGTTCTTC	CSAREPGSAGGGSYNKQFF	TRBV20-1	TRBJ2-1	many	TRBD2
TGTGCCAGCAGCTTATCTAGGGCCGATACGCAGTATTTT	CASSLSRADTQYF	TRBV7-2	TRBJ2-3	many	.
TGTGCCAGCTCACCTGGGCCTAATCAGCCCCAGCATTTT	CASSPGPNQPQHF	TRBV18	TRBJ1-5	many	.